This T cell receptor beta chain was captured in a study of OX40 agonist ivuxolimab in advanced cancers. Overall study context: An agonistic human IgG2 monoclonal antibody against OX40 (CD134) was given. Study-wide findings and caveats: The study observed clonal expansion of CD4+ and CD8+ blood T cells by week 6 at 0.1 to 3.0 mg/kg.

In germline, CDR1 is SGHVS, CDR2 FQNEAQ. The V gene lost 0 bases and the J gene lost 1 base, with 4 bases spanning the gap. The CDR3 spans 13 residues. The table came from immunoSEQ multiplex PCR; TCRdb's copy has only in-frame clones and leaves some out. The table includes about 58,000 clones, over 75% detected once. This clone was seen only a few times. What it recognizes is unknown. The gene calls are TRBV7-8 and TRBJ2-7; D gene unclear. The source was CD4+ or CD8+ T cells sorted from blood, collected in a trial of the OX40 agonist ivuxolimab. This receptor was taken from an adult with an advanced solid tumor such as melanoma, head and neck, liver or kidney cancer. The CDR3 bases are TGTGCCAGCAGCTTAGCCCAGTCCTACGAGCAGTACTTC. Its translation: CASSLAQSYEQYF.